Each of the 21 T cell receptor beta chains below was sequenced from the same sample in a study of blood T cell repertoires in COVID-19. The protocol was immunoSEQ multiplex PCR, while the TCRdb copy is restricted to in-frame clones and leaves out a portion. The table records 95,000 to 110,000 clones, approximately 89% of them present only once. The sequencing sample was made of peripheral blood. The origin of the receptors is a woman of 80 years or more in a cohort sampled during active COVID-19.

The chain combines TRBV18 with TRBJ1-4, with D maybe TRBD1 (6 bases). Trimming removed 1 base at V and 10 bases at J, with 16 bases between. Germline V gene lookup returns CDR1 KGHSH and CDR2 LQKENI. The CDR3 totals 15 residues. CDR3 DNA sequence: TGTGCCAGCTCACCACGGGCCCGGGACATTGGAAAACTGTTTTTT. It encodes CASSPRARDIGKLFF.

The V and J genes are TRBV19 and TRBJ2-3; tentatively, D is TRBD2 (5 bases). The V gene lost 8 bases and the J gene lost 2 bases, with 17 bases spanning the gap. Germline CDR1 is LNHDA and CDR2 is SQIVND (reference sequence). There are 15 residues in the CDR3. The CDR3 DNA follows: TGTGCCAGTTGGGAATCGGGCGGGTTCACAGATACGCAGTATTTT. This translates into CASWESGGFTDTQYF.

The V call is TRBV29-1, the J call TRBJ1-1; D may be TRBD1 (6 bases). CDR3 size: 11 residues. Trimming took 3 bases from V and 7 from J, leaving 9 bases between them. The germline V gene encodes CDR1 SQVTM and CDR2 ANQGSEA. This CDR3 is CSVETGHEAFF. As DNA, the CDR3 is TGCAGCGTTGAGACGGGACATGAAGCTTTCTTT.

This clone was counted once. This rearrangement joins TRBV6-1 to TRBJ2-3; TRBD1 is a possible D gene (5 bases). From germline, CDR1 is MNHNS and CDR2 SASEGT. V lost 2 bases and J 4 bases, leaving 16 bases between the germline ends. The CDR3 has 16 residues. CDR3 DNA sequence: TGTGCCAGCAGTGAAAACGGCAGGGTGGTATCAGATACGCAGTATTTT. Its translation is CASSENGRVVSDTQYF.

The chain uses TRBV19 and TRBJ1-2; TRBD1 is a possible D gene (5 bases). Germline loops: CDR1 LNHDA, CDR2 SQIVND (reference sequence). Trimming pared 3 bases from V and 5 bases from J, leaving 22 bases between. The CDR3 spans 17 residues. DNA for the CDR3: TGTGCCAGTAGTATGGGCCTTCGGAAAAGGGGAACGTATGGCTACACCTTC. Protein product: CASSMGLRKRGTYGYTF. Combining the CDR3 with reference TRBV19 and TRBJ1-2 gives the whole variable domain DGGITQSPKYLFRKEGQNVTLSCEQNLNHDAMYWYRQDPGQGLRLIYYSQIVNDFQKGDIAEGYSVSREKKESFPLTVTSAQKNPTAFYLCASSMGLRKRGTYGYTFGSGTRLTVV.

The CDR3 region is CASSQDLGGVVQFF. In DNA, the CDR3 is TGTGCCAGCAGCCAAGATCTCGGGGGGGTTGTACAGTTCTTC. The rearrangement links TRBV3-1 (or the pseudogene TRBV3-2) to TRBJ2-1; TRBD2 matches at 8 bases. Germline CDR1 LGHDT, CDR2 YNNKEL (reference sequence). The CDR3 spans 14 residues. V shed 0 bases, J shed 13 bases, and the junction held 8 bases outside the gene matches.

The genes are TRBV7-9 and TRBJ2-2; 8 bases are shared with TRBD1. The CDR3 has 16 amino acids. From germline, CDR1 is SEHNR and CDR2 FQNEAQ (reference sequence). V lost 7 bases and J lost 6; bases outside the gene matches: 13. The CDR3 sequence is CASTAGGLLIAGELFF. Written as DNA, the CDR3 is TGTGCCAGCACGGCAGGGGGCCTTTTAATCGCCGGGGAGCTGTTTTTT. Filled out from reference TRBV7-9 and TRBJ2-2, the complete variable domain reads DTGVSQNPRHKITKRGQNVTFRCDPISEHNRLYWYRQTLGQGPEFLTYFQNEAQLEKSRLLSDRFSAERPKGSFSTLEIQRTEQGDSAMYLCASTAGGLLIAGELFFGEGSRLTVL.

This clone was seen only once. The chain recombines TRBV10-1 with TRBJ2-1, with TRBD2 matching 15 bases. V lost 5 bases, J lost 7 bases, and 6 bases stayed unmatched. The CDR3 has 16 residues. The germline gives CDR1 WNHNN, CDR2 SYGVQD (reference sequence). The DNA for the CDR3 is TGCGCCAGCAGTCGGACTAGCGGGGGGGCTTATAATGAGCAGTTCTTC. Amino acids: CASSRTSGGAYNEQFF.

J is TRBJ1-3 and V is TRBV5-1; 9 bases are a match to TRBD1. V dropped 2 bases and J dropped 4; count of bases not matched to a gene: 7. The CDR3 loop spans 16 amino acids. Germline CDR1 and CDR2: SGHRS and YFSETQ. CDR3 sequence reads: CASSLGGQGTGNTIYF. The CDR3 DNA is TGCGCCAGCAGCTTAGGGGGACAGGGAACAGGAAACACCATATATTTT.

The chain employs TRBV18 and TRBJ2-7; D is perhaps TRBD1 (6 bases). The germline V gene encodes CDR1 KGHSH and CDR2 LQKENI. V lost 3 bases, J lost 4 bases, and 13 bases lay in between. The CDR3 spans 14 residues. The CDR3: CASSPRTEGYEQYF. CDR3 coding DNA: TGTGCCAGCTCACCTCGGACAGAAGGGTACGAGCAGTACTTC.

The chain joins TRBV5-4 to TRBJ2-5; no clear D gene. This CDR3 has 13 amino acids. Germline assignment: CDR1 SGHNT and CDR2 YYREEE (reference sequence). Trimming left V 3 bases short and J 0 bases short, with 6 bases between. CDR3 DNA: TGTGCCAGCAGCTACCAGAACCAAGAGACCCAGTACTTC. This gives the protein CASSYQNQETQYF.

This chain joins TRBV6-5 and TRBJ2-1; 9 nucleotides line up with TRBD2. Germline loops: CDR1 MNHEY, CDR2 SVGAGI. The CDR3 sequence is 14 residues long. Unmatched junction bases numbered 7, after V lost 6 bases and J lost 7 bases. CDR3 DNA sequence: TGTGCCAGCAGAGTCGGCGGGGGGGCGAATGAGCAGTTCTTC. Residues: CASRVGGGANEQFF.

The CDR3 DNA sequence: TGCAGCGTCTCCAGCTCCGGGACAGCGAACTACAATGAGCAGTTCTTC. As protein: CSVSSSGTANYNEQFF. The chain combines TRBV29-1 with TRBJ2-1; 7 bases line up with TRBD1. The CDR3 extends over 16 amino acids. J lost 3 bases, V lost 6 bases, and 14 bases had no gene match. Germline V gives CDR1 SQVTM, CDR2 ANQGSEA.

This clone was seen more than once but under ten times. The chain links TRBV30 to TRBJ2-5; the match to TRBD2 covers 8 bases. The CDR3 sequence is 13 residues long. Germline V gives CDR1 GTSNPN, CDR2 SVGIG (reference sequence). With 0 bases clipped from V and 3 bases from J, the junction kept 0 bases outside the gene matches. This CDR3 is CAWSVLAEETQYF. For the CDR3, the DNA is TGTGCCTGGAGTGTACTAGCGGAAGAGACCCAGTACTTC.

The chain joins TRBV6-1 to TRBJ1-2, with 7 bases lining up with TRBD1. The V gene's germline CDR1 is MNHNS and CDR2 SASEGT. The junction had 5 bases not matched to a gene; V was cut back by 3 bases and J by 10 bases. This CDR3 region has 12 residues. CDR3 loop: CASSEGQWDYTF. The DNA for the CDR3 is TGTGCCAGCAGTGAGGGACAGTGGGACTACACCTTC.

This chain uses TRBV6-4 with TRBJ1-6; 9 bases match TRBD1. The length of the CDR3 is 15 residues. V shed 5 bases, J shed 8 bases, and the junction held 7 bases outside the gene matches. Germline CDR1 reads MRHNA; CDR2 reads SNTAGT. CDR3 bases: TGTGCCAGCAGTTCCGGGGGGACAGGGTATTCACCCCTCCACTTT. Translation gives CASSSGGTGYSPLHF.

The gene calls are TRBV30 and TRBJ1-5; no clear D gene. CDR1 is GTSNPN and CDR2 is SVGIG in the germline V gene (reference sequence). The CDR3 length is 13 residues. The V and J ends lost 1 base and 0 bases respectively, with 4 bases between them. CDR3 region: CAWSADSNQPQHF. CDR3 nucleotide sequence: TGTGCCTGGAGTGCAGATAGCAATCAGCCCCAGCATTTT.

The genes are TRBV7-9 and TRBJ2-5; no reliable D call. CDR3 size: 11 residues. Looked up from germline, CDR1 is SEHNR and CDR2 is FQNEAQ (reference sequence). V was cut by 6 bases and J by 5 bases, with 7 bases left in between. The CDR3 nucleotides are TGTGCCAGCAGGACCGGGGAGACCCAGTACTTC. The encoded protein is CASRTGETQYF.

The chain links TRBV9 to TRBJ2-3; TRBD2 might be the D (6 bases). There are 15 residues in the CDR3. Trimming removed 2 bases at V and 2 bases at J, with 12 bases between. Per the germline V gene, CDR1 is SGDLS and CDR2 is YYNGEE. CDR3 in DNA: TGTGCCAGCAGCGTGGGGACTGGAATCACAGATACGCAGTATTTT. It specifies CASSVGTGITDTQYF.

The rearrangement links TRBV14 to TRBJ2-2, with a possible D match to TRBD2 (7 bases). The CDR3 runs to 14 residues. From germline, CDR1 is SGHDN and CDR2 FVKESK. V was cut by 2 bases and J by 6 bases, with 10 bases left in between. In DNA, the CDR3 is TGTGCCAGCAGCCAATGGGGGGGCCCCGGGGAGCTGTTTTTT. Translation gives CASSQWGGPGELFF.

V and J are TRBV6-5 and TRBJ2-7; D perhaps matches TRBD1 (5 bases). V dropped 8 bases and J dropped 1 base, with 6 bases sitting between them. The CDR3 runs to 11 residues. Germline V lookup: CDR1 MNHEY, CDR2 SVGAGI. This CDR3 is CASRQSYEQYF. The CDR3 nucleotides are TGTGCCAGCCGACAGTCCTACGAGCAGTACTTC.